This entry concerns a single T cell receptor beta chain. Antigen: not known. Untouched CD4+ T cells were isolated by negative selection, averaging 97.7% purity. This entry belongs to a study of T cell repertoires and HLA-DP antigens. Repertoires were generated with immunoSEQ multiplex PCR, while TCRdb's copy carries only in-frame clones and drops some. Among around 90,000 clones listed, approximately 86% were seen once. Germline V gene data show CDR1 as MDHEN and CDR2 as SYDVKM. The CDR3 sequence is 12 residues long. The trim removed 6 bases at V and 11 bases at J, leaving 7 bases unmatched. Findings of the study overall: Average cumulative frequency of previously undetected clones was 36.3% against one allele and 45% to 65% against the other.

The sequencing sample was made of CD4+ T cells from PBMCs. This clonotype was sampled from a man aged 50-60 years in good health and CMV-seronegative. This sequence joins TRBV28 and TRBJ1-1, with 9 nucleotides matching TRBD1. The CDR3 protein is CASSRTGTGAFF. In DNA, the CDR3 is TGTGCCAGCAGCCGCACCGGGACAGGGGCTTTCTTT.